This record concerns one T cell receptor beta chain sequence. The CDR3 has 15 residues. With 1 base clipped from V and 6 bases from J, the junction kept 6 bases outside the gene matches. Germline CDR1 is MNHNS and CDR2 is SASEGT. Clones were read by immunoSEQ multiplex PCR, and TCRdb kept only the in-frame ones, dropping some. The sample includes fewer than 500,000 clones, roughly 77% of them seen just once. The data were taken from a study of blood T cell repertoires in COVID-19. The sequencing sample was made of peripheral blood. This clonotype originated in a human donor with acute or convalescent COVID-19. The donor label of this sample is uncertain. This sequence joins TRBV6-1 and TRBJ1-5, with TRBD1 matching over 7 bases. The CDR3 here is CASSEGQGESQPQHF. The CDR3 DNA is TGTGCCAGCAGTGAAGGACAGGGAGAAAGTCAGCCCCAGCATTTT.